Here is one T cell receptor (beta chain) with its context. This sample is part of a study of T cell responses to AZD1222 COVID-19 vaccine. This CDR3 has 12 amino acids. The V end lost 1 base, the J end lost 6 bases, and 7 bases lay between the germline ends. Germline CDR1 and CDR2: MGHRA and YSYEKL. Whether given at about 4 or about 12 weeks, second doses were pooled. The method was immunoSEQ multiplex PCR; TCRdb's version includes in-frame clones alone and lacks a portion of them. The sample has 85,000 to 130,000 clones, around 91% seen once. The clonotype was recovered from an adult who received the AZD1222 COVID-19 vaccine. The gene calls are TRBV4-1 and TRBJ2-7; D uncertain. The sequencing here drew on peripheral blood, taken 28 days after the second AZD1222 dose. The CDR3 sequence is CASSQGVGEQYF. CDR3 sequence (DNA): TGCGCCAGCAGCCAAGGGGTGGGCGAGCAGTACTTC.